A single sample gave rise to the 17 T cell receptor beta chains below, sequenced in a study of T-cell reconstitution after alpha-beta-depleted transplantation in children. A library of TCRbeta sequences, prepared with unique molecular identifiers, was generated. One entry per CDR3 protein, called by TCRdb with MiXCR from the PCR reads. The sample records hundreds of thousands of distinct CDR3 sequences, about 8.7% being singletons. Here the sequenced sample was PBMCs, mostly from graft donor cells, taken 360 days after TCRalphabeta/CD19-depleted stem cell transplant. These receptors all stem from a male patient between 2 and 9 years old who had a stem cell transplant for acute myeloid leukemia, so the T cells may come from the graft donor.

The V gene is TRBV3-1, the J gene TRBJ2-1; D is possibly TRBD2 (6 bases). Germline CDR1 is LGHDT and CDR2 is YNNKEL (reference sequence). The germline V and J ends were trimmed by 4 bases and 7 bases, with 14 bases remaining between them. CDR3 length equals 14 residues. The CDR3 loop reads CASSPVTSYNEQFF. The CDR3 DNA reads as TGTGCCAGCAGCCCTGTGACTAGTTATAATGAGCAGTTCTTC.

At least ten counts were recorded for this clonotype. V and J are TRBV29-1 and TRBJ2-3; tentative D call: TRBD2 (5 bases). V was cut by 6 bases and J by 4 bases, with 8 bases left in between. The CDR3 is made up of 11 amino acids. Germline assignment: CDR1 SQVTM and CDR2 ANQGSEA. The CDR3 DNA reads as TGCAGCGTCGGGATATCAGATACGCAGTATTTT. It encodes CSVGISDTQYF.

The chain has TRBV12-3 or TRBV12-4 and TRBJ1-5; D is ambiguous. Trimming removed 3 bases from V and 0 bases from J, with 6 bases in between. This CDR3 has 14 residues. The CDR3 DNA reads as TGTGCCAGCAGTTTCTATCATAGCAATCAGCCCCAGCATTTT. Residues: CASSFYHSNQPQHF.

V is TRBV5-5 and J is TRBJ1-2; D perhaps matches TRBD1 (5 bases). The CDR3 has 14 amino acids. The V end lost 4 bases, the J end lost 0 bases, and 10 bases lay between the germline ends. Looked up from germline, CDR1 is SGHKS and CDR2 is YYEKEE (reference sequence). The CDR3 spells CASSATGTNYGYTF. The CDR3 region has the DNA TGTGCCAGCAGCGCTACAGGAACTAACTATGGCTACACCTTC.

The CDR3 loop reads CASSPAASTDTQYF. CDR3 sequence (DNA): TGTGCCAGCAGCCCAGCGGCGTCCACAGATACGCAGTATTTT. J is TRBJ2-3 and V is TRBV12-3 or TRBV12-4; possible D gene TRBD2, 5 bases. Trimming removed 6 bases at V and 2 bases at J, with 12 bases between. The CDR3 sequence is 14 residues long.

This clonotype has a handful of counts. The chain has TRBV20-1 and TRBJ2-7, with a weak D call TRBD2 (6 bases). V lost 0 bases to trimming and J lost 6 bases, with 18 bases between them. The CDR3 loop spans 15 amino acids. CDR1 is DFQATT, CDR2 SNEGSKA, per germline (reference sequence). This chain's CDR3 is CSARERRALDGEQYF. The CDR3 nucleotides are TGCAGTGCTAGAGAGCGGAGGGCCCTCGACGGCGAGCAGTACTTC.

The rearrangement uses TRBV20-1 and TRBJ2-3, with D unclear. Trimming stripped 6 bases from V and 5 bases from J, with 18 bases between. Germline V gene data show CDR1 as DFQATT and CDR2 as SNEGSKA (reference sequence). The CDR3 has 14 residues. CDR3 loop: CSAPPPDPQDTQYF. CDR3 in DNA: TGCAGTGCACCACCTCCGGACCCGCAAGATACGCAGTATTTT.

This clonotype was recorded at least ten times. This CDR3 is CASSLSKGLNEKLFF. In DNA form, the CDR3 reads TGCGCCAGCAGCTTGTCCAAGGGCCTTAATGAAAAACTGTTTTTT. This chain uses TRBV5-1 with TRBJ1-4; no reliable D call. The germline V gene has CDR1 SGHRS and CDR2 YFSETQ. The CDR3 loop spans 15 amino acids. V gave up 1 base and J gave up 4 bases, with 11 bases separating them.

The chain uses TRBV4-3 and TRBJ2-2, with D possibly called TRBD1 or TRBD2 (6 bases each). The CDR3 contains 17 residues. Looked up from germline, CDR1 is LGHNA and CDR2 is YSLEER. Trimming took 2 bases from V and 5 from J, leaving 18 bases between them. The CDR3 DNA follows: TGCGCCAGCAGCCAACGCCCTTCGGGGGCGGAAACCGGGGAGCTGTTTTTT. Residues: CASSQRPSGAETGELFF.

This sequence joins TRBV4-2 and TRBJ2-2, with 8 bases aligning to TRBD1. This CDR3 region has 17 residues. V shed 2 bases and J 7 bases; nucleotides not matched to a gene: 12. From germline, CDR1 is LGHNA and CDR2 YNFKEQ. For the CDR3, the DNA is TGTGCCAGCAGCCAACTTTGGACAGGGACGGGTGGCGGGGAGCTGTTTTTT. Its translation: CASSQLWTGTGGGELFF.

This clonotype was seen a handful of times. CDR3 in DNA: TGCAGTGCAGACGGCCCCATGAACACTGAAGCTTTCTTT. Encoded protein: CSADGPMNTEAFF. The chain couples TRBV20-1 to TRBJ1-1; D remains ambiguous. The CDR3 extends over 13 amino acids. Germline CDR1 and CDR2: DFQATT and SNEGSKA (reference sequence). With 6 bases removed from V and 0 bases from J, the gap between germline ends came to 11 bases.

The table lists this clonotype with many counts. The rearrangement links TRBV9 to TRBJ2-7, with D hard to call. V lost 0 bases, J lost 2 bases, and 9 bases lay in between. The V gene's germline CDR1 is SGDLS and CDR2 YYNGEE. The CDR3 is made up of 14 amino acids. The CDR3 region has the DNA TGTGCCAGCAGCGTAGGAGACCCTGCCTACGAGCAGTACTTC. It encodes CASSVGDPAYEQYF.

The V and J genes are TRBV20-1 and TRBJ2-1, with D perhaps TRBD1 or TRBD2 (5 bases each). The CDR3 is 16 amino acids. Trimming stripped 0 bases from V and 0 bases from J, with 12 bases between. The germline CDR1 and CDR2 sequences are DFQATT and SNEGSKA (reference sequence). The CDR3 region is CSARDVGAVSYNEQFF. In DNA, the CDR3 is TGCAGTGCTAGAGATGTCGGGGCCGTCTCCTACAATGAGCAGTTCTTC.

Of note for this clonotype: A much larger clone differs by one base, so this may be a read error. This chain joins TRBV29-1 and TRBJ2-3; no definite D call. The V gene's germline CDR1 is SQVTM and CDR2 ANQGSEA. Trimming took off 5 bases at V and 1 base at J, with 7 bases between the two ends. The CDR3 consists of 12 residues. CDR3 amino acids: CSVNKGTDTQYF. The CDR3 DNA is TGCAGCGTTAATAAGGGCACAGATACGCAGTATTTT.

This clonotype turned up a few times. V and J are TRBV6-5 and TRBJ2-2; no firm D call. The germline CDR1 and CDR2 sequences are MNHEY and SVGAGI. The CDR3 is 15 residues long. The V end lost 4 bases, the J end lost 0 bases, and 9 bases lay between the germline ends. This CDR3 is CASSLRKANTGELFF. Written as DNA, the CDR3 is TGTGCCAGCAGTTTGAGGAAAGCGAACACCGGGGAGCTGTTTTTT.

This clonotype was detected a few times. This rearrangement joins TRBV7-3 to TRBJ2-7, with D possibly called TRBD1 or TRBD2 (5 bases each). The germline CDR1 and CDR2 sequences are SGHTA and FQGTGA. The CDR3 extends over 13 amino acids. The V gene lost 1 base and the J gene lost 6 bases, with 10 bases spanning the gap. In DNA form, the CDR3 reads TGTGCCAGCAGCTTAAATGTTGGGGGCGAGCAGTACTTC. This codes for CASSLNVGGEQYF.

This clonotype was detected many times. This CDR3 reads CSVGGTYTGELFF. CDR3 DNA sequence: TGCAGCGTTGGTGGGACTTACACCGGGGAGCTGTTTTTT. V usage is TRBV29-1 and J usage is TRBJ2-2; TRBD2 might be the D (6 bases). The V gene lost 4 bases and the J gene lost 3 bases, with 9 bases spanning the gap. The CDR3 contains 13 residues. Germline V lookup: CDR1 SQVTM, CDR2 ANQGSEA.